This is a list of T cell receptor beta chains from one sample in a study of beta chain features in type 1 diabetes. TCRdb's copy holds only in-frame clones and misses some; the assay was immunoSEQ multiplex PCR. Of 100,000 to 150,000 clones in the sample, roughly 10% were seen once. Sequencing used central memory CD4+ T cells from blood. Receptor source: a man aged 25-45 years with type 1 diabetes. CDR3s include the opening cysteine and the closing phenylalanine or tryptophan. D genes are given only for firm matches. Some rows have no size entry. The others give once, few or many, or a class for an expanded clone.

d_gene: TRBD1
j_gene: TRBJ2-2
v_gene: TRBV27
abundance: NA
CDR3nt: TGTGCCAGCAGTTTTCGAGACAGGGCCGGCACCGGGGAGCTGTTTTTT
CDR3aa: CASSFRDRAGTGELFF

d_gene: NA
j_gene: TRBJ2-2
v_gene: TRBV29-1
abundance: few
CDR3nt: TGCAGCGTCCGACAGGACTCCGGAGGGGAGCTGTTTTTT
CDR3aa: CSVRQDSGGELFF

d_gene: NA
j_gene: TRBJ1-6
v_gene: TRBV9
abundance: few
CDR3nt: TGTGCCAGCAGCGTGTCGACAGTTAATTCACCCCTCCACTTT
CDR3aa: CASSVSTVNSPLHF

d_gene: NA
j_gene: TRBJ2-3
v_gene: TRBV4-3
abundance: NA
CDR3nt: TGCGCCAGCAGCCAAGTGTTAAGCAACACAGATACGCAGTATTTT
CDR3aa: CASSQVLSNTDTQYF

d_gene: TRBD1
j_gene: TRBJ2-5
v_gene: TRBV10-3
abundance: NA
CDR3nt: TGTGCCAGCAGCGGACAGGCCAACCAAGAGACCCAGTACTTC
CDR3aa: CASSGQANQETQYF

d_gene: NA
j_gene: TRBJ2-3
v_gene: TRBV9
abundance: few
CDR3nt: TGTGCCAGCAGCCCGGGGATCGGGACAGATACGCAGTATTTT
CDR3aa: CASSPGIGTDTQYF

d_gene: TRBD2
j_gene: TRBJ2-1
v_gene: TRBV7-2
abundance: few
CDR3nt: TGTGCCAGCAGCTTTATAGCGGGGGGACCTAACAATGAGCAGTTCTTC
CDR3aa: CASSFIAGGPNNEQFF

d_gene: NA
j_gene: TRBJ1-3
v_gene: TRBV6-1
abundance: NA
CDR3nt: TGTGCCAGCAGACAGGTTCCCTCTGGAAACACCATATATTTT
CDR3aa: CASRQVPSGNTIYF

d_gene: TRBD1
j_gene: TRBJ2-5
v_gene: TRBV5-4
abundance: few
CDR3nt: TGTGCCAGCAGCTATCCAACAGGGGGCGCGGAGACCCAGTACTTC
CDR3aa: CASSYPTGGAETQYF

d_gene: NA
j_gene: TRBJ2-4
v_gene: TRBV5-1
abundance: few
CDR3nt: TGCGCCAGCAGCTCCGGACTGGGAGCCAAAAACATTCAGTACTTC
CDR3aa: CASSSGLGAKNIQYF

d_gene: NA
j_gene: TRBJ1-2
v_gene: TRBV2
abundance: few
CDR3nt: TGTGCCAGCTGGAAAGGGGATAACTATGGCTACACCTTC
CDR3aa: CASWKGDNYGYTF

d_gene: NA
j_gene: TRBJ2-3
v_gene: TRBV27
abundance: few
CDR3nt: TGTGCCAGCCGAGGGGGTCTAACTAGCACAGATACGCAGTATTTT
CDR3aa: CASRGGLTSTDTQYF

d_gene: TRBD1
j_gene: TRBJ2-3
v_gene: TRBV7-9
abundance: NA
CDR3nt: TGTGCCAGCAGCTCGGGACAGGGGGCCTCTAGCACAGATACGCAGTATTTT
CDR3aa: CASSSGQGASSTDTQYF

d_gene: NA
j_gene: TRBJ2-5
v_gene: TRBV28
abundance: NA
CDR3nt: TGTGCCAGCAGCCCGGACTATCTACAAGAGACCCAGTACTTC
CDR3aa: CASSPDYLQETQYF

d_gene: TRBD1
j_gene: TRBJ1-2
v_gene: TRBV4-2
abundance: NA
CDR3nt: TGTGCCAGCAGCCAAAGAGGGGGCACAGGCTATGGCTACACCTTC
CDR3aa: CASSQRGGTGYGYTF

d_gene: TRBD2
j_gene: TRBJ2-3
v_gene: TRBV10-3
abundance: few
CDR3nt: TGTGCCATCAGTGTTCCTAGCGGGGGGGCCAAAGATACGCAGTATTTT
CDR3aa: CAISVPSGGAKDTQYF

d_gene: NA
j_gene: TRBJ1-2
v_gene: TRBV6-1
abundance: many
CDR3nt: TGTGCCAGCAGTGCGGACGGTGGGGCCCTAACCTCCAGCTATGGCTACACCTTC
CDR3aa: CASSADGGALTSSYGYTF

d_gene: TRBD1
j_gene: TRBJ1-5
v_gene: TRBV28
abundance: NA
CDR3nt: TGTGCCAGCAGTCTCCGACAGGGGGTCCTTAGCAATCAGCCCCAGCATTTT
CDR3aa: CASSLRQGVLSNQPQHF

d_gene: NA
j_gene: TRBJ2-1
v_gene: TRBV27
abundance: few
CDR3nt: TGTGCCAGCAGTTTCAAGGGTGGAAGGGGTGAGCAGTTCTTC
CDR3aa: CASSFKGGRGEQFF

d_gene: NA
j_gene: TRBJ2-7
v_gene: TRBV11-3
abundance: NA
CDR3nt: TGTGCCAGCAGCTCCAACCGGGACAACTCCTACGAGCAGTACTTC
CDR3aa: CASSSNRDNSYEQYF

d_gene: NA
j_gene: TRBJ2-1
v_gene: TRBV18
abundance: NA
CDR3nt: TGTGCCAGCTCACCCAATAGACGGGAAAATGAGCAGTTCTTC
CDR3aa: CASSPNRRENEQFF

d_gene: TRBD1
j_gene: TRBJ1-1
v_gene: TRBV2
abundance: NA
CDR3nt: TGTGCCAGCAGACCAACAGGGGGCATCACTGAAGCTTTCTTT
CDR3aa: CASRPTGGITEAFF

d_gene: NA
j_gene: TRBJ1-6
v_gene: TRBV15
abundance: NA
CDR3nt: TGTGCCACCAGCCTAGACAGAGGATCACCCCTCCACTTT
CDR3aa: CATSLDRGSPLHF

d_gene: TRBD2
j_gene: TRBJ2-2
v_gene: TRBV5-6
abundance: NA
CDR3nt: TGTGCCAGCAGCTTGATCAGACTAGCGGGGCCCGGGGAGCTGTTTTTT
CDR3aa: CASSLIRLAGPGELFF

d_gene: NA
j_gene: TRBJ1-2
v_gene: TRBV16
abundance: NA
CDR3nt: TGTGCCAGCAGCCTGGAGCTAGGCCCTTTTGGCTACACCTTC
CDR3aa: CASSLELGPFGYTF

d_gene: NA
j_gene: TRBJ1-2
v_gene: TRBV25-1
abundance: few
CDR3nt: TGTGCCAGCAGTGAATCGGGGGGATACTATGGCTACACCTTC
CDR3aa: CASSESGGYYGYTF